The entry that follows covers one TCR beta chain sequence. Germline V gene data show CDR1 as ENHRY and CDR2 as SYGVKD. The CDR3 runs to 14 residues. V gave up 0 bases and J gave up 2 bases, with 7 bases separating them. Profiling relied on immunoSEQ multiplex PCR, and the TCRdb table lists in-frame clones only, not all of them. The sample holds tens of thousands of clones, around 96% seen once. This record comes from a study of technical replicates of blood from a few donors. This TCR derives from a human donor in good health. This sequence joins TRBV10-3 and TRBJ1-2; D uncertain. Sequencing input: T cells isolated from PBMCs. As DNA, the CDR3 is TGTGCCATCAGTGAGTCTTATATGAACTATGGCTACACCTTC. Translated, it gives CAISESYMNYGYTF.